One and the same sample provided the 4 T cell receptor beta chains below, sequenced in a study of CD8+ T cells in alopecia areata. RNA, once extracted, was reverse transcribed into cDNA for use as the sequencing template. The protocol was immunoSEQ multiplex PCR, while the TCRdb copy is restricted to in-frame clones and leaves out a portion. Here the sample spans more than 110,000 clones, roughly 62% being singletons. Source: CD4+ T cells sorted from blood, taken at week 0. The source of these receptors is a human donor with alopecia areata.

In its sample, this clone was seen a few times. The J gene is TRBJ2-7, the V gene TRBV7-2; D call uncertain. The germline V and J ends were trimmed by 3 bases and 2 bases, with 8 bases remaining between them. The CDR3 sequence is 13 residues long. Germline V gene sequence: CDR1 SGHTA, CDR2 FQGNSA. CDR3 in amino acids: CASSFQEPYEQYF. For the CDR3, the DNA is TGTGCCAGCAGCTTTCAGGAGCCCTACGAGCAGTACTTC. Based on the CDR3 plus reference TRBV7-2 and TRBJ2-7, the full variable domain is GAGVSQSPSNKVTEKGKDVELRCDPISGHTALYWYRQSLGQGLEFLIYFQGNSAPDKSGLPSDRFSAERTGGSVSTLTIQRTQQEDSAVYLCASSFQEPYEQYFGPGTRLTVT.

J is TRBJ1-6 and V is TRBV2; the D is unclear. This CDR3 region has 15 residues. CDR1 SNHLY and CDR2 FYNNEI come from the germline V gene. The V end was cut by 2 bases, the J end by 2 bases, with 7 bases between. CDR3 sequence reads: CASSEIEPYNSPLHF. CDR3 sequence (DNA): TGTGCCAGCAGTGAAATTGAGCCCTATAATTCACCCCTCCACTTT.

This sequence joins TRBV7-9 and TRBJ2-7; no definite D call. V lost 5 bases, J lost 3 bases, and 5 bases lay in between. This CDR3 is built from 11 residues. Germline loops: CDR1 SEHNR, CDR2 FQNEAQ (reference sequence). CDR3 protein: CASSKGYEQYF. In DNA form, the CDR3 reads TGTGCCAGCAGCAAGGGCTACGAGCAGTACTTC. Together with reference TRBV7-9 and TRBJ2-7, the CDR3 gives the full variable domain: DTGVSQNPRHKITKRGQNVTFRCDPISEHNRLYWYRQTLGQGPEFLTYFQNEAQLEKSRLLSDRFSAERPKGSFSTLEIQRTEQGDSAMYLCASSKGYEQYFGPGTRLTVT.

This clone has just a few counts. The V call is TRBV29-1, the J call TRBJ1-1; D possibly corresponds to TRBD1 (5 bases). The CDR3 has 11 amino acids. V was cut by 4 bases and J by 5 bases, with 8 bases left in between. Germline CDR1 SQVTM, CDR2 ANQGSEA. CDR3 in amino acids: CSVGRGTEAFF. The CDR3 DNA sequence: TGCAGCGTTGGTCGGGGGACTGAAGCTTTCTTT. Together with reference TRBV29-1 and TRBJ1-1, the CDR3 gives the full variable domain: SAVISQKPSRDICQRGTSLTIQCQVDSQVTMMFWYRQQPGQSLTLIATANQGSEATYESGFVIDKFPISRPNLTFSTLTVSNMSPEDSSIYLCSVGRGTEAFFGQGTRLTVV.